Each of the 16 T cell receptor beta chains below was sequenced from the same sample in a study of tumor-infiltrating lymphocytes in localized non-small cell lung cancer. Some clones are missing from TCRdb's copy, which holds only in-frame ones; the method was immunoSEQ multiplex PCR. Here the sample spans about 24,000 clones, approximately 64% being singletons. The specimen was lung tumor tissue. The receptors stem from a human donor with non-small cell lung cancer.

The chain recombines TRBV14 with TRBJ1-2, with 11 positions matching TRBD1. CDR1 and CDR2 from the germline V gene are SGHDN and FVKESK. The V and J ends lost 3 bases and 7 bases, in that order; junction bases with no gene match: 4. The CDR3 has 14 residues. CDR3 protein: CASSQDRGRGGYTF. The CDR3 region has the DNA TGTGCCAGCAGCCAGGACAGGGGGCGCGGTGGCTACACCTTC.

The chain is built from TRBV28 and TRBJ2-7; D remains unclear. The germline gives CDR1 MDHEN, CDR2 SYDVKM. V was shortened by 2 bases and J by 3 bases, with 11 bases between the two germline ends. CDR3 length: 14 residues. Written as DNA, the CDR3 is TGTGCCAGCAGTTTAGGCCGGGTCATCTACGAGCAGTACTTC. This encodes CASSLGRVIYEQYF.

The sample holds a few counts of this clone. This sequence joins TRBV6-1 and TRBJ1-2, with TRBD1 matching over 8 bases. Looked up from germline, CDR1 is MNHNS and CDR2 is SASEGT. The CDR3 runs to 12 residues. J lost 5 bases, V lost 4 bases, and 0 bases had no gene match. DNA of the CDR3: TGTGCCAGCAGTGGGACAGGGTATGGCTACACCTTC. Its protein product is CASSGTGYGYTF.

V gene TRBV2 combines with J gene TRBJ1-1; unclear D gene. The CDR3 runs to 13 residues. Germline V gene data show CDR1 as SNHLY and CDR2 as FYNNEI. Between the trimmed V and J ends, which lost 2 bases and 4 bases, there was a span of 8 bases. The CDR3 here is CASSETVLTEAFF. The CDR3 nucleotides are TGTGCCAGCAGTGAAACGGTTCTCACTGAAGCTTTCTTT. The full variable domain, rest sourced from reference TRBV2 and TRBJ1-1, is EPEVTQTPSHQVTQMGQEVILRCVPISNHLYFYWYRQILGQKVEFLVSFYNNEISEKSEIFDDQFSVERPDGSNFTLKIRSTKLEDSAMYFCASSETVLTEAFFGQGTRLTVV.

The genes are TRBV29-1 and TRBJ2-3, with D possibly matching TRBD1 (5 bases). The germline V gene encodes CDR1 SQVTM and CDR2 ANQGSEA. V gave up 7 bases and J gave up 2 bases, with 13 bases separating them. There are 13 residues in the CDR3. For the CDR3, the DNA is TGCAGCGGTACCCAGGGTCCCACAGATACGCAGTATTTT. It translates to CSGTQGPTDTQYF.

V is TRBV7-9 and J is TRBJ1-1, with D possibly TRBD1 on 6 matching bases. The V and J ends lost 5 bases and 4 bases respectively, with 11 bases between them. Germline V gives CDR1 SEHNR, CDR2 FQNEAQ (reference sequence). This CDR3 is 13 amino acids long. The CDR3 here is CASSLQQGTEAFF. The CDR3 DNA reads TGTGCCAGCAGCCTACAACAGGGCACTGAAGCTTTCTTT.

The chain is built from TRBV19 and TRBJ1-2, with TRBD1 matching 7 bases. The germline CDR1 and CDR2 sequences are LNHDA and SQIVND (reference sequence). This CDR3 contains 14 residues. The V gene end was trimmed by 5 bases and the J gene end by 3 bases; junction bases not matched to a gene: 6. This CDR3 reads CASSPPGQDYGYTF. CDR3 in DNA: TGTGCCAGTAGTCCCCCAGGACAGGACTATGGCTACACCTTC.

The genes are TRBV5-1 and TRBJ1-3; 8 bases map to TRBD1. The CDR3 runs 14 residues. Germline assignment: CDR1 SGHRS and CDR2 YFSETQ. V lost 5 bases, J lost 4 bases, and 5 bases stayed unmatched. The CDR3 region is CASRPGTGGNTIYF. In nucleotides, the CDR3 is TGCGCCAGCAGGCCCGGGACAGGAGGAAACACCATATATTTT.

This chain links TRBV19 with TRBJ1-2; D is unresolved. The germline V and J ends were trimmed by 1 base and 1 base, with 13 bases remaining between them. CDR1 and CDR2 (germline): LNHDA, SQIVND (reference sequence). The CDR3 runs 16 residues. The CDR3 protein is CASSIVYRSNNYGYTF. CDR3 nucleotides: TGTGCCAGTAGTATAGTCTACCGTAGCAATAACTATGGCTACACCTTC. The whole variable domain, remainder taken from reference TRBV19 and TRBJ1-2, is DGGITQSPKYLFRKEGQNVTLSCEQNLNHDAMYWYRQDPGQGLRLIYYSQIVNDFQKGDIAEGYSVSREKKESFPLTVTSAQKNPTAFYLCASSIVYRSNNYGYTFGSGTRLTVV.

The V and J genes are TRBV28 and TRBJ2-2; a weak D match, TRBD2 (5 bases). Germline CDR1 reads MDHEN; CDR2 reads SYDVKM. The CDR3 has 15 residues. V gave up 6 bases and J gave up 2 bases, with 13 bases separating them. The CDR3 loop is CASSYLASNTGELFF. The CDR3 bases are TGTGCCAGCAGCTATCTAGCATCTAACACCGGGGAGCTGTTTTTT.

The rearrangement uses TRBV18 and TRBJ1-1; no definite D call. The CDR3 is 14 residues long. CDR1 is KGHSH, CDR2 LQKENI, per germline. The V end was cut by 2 bases, the J end by 0 bases, with 7 bases between. The CDR3 coding sequence is TGTGCCAGCTCACCAAGTTCCCTGAACACTGAAGCTTTCTTT. Its protein product is CASSPSSLNTEAFF.

This clone came up a few times. V usage is TRBV2 and J usage is TRBJ2-2, with D maybe TRBD1 (6 bases). Germline-derived CDR1 and CDR2 are SNHLY and FYNNEI. The ends were cut back, 7 bases at V and 4 bases at J, with 7 bases in the middle. The length of the CDR3 is 12 residues. CDR3 protein: CASNRVTGELFF. In DNA form, the CDR3 reads TGTGCCAGCAACAGGGTCACCGGGGAGCTGTTTTTT.

The chain couples TRBV2 to TRBJ1-5; 8 nucleotides line up with TRBD1. V was pared by 5 bases and J by 1 base, with 10 bases of the junction left unmatched. This CDR3 is 17 amino acids long. Per the germline V gene, CDR1 is SNHLY and CDR2 is FYNNEI. Here the CDR3 reads CASSWTGPGRSNQPQHF. The CDR3 nucleotides read TGTGCCAGCAGTTGGACAGGGCCGGGGAGAAGCAATCAGCCCCAGCATTTT.

The chain joins TRBV6-5 to TRBJ2-7; D call uncertain. V was pared by 5 bases and J by 0 bases, with 14 bases between. The CDR3 extends over 15 amino acids. Germline V CDR1 and CDR2: MNHEY, SVGAGI. CDR3 region: CASSPGRVFSYEQYF. The CDR3 bases are TGTGCCAGCAGTCCTGGGCGTGTCTTCTCCTACGAGCAGTACTTC.

The chain is built from TRBV19 and TRBJ2-3; D is uncertain. Germline lookup yields CDR1 LNHDA and CDR2 SQIVND (reference sequence). The germline V and J ends were trimmed by 9 bases and 3 bases, with 10 bases remaining between them. CDR3 length equals 12 residues. CDR3 sequence reads: CASQSGTDTQYF. The CDR3 DNA is TGTGCCAGCCAGTCCGGGACAGATACGCAGTATTTT.

The V gene is TRBV7-2, the J gene TRBJ2-1, with 7 bases lining up with TRBD2. Germline V gene lookup returns CDR1 SGHTA and CDR2 FQGNSA. The V segment lost 6 bases and the J segment 8 bases; nucleotides outside the gene matches: 7. The CDR3 has 13 amino acids. CDR3 sequence reads: CASSLTREDEQFF. Written as DNA, the CDR3 is TGTGCCAGCAGTCTTACCCGGGAGGATGAGCAGTTCTTC.